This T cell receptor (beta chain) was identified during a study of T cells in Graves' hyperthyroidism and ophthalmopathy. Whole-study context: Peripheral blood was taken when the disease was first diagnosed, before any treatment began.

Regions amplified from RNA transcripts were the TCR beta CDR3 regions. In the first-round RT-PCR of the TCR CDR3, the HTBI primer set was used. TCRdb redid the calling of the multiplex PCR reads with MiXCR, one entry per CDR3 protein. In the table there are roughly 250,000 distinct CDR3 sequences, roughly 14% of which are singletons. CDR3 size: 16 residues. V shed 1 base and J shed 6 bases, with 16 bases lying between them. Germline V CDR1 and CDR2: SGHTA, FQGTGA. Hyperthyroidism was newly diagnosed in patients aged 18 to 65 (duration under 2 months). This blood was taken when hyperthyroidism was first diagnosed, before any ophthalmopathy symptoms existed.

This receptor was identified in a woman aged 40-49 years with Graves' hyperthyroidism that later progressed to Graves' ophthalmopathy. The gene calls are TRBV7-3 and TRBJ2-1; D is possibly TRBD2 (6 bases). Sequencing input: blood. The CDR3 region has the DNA TGTGCCAGCAGCTTAAATGACGCGGGAACAGGCAATGAGCAGTTCTTC. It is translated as CASSLNDAGTGNEQFF.